This T cell receptor beta chain was profiled in a study of blood T cell repertoires in COVID-19. Study in general: COVID-19 samples from acute and convalescent phases originated in the United States, Italy and Spain. PBMCs, B-cell-depleted T cells, or T cells were the source of the cDNA or gDNA that made up the material.

This CDR3 region has 15 residues. V shed 2 bases, J shed 8 bases, and the junction held 6 bases outside the gene matches. Germline values: CDR1 MNHEY, CDR2 SMNVEV (reference sequence). In the original workflow: For nucleated cells, counts were estimated from reference gene primer amplification. Measured with immunoSEQ multiplex PCR; TCRdb has only the in-frame clones, and not every one. The DNA was the basis for D and trimming; V, J and clone size are from that table. Of about 260,000 clones listed, over 80% are singletons. This clone was seen a few times. The chain couples TRBV27 to TRBJ2-1, with 10 nucleotides matching TRBD1. This clonotype originated in a woman aged 40 to 50 who had recovered from COVID-19. Sequenced sample: peripheral blood. The CDR3 loop is CASSLRQGAFHEQFF. CDR3 DNA sequence: TGTGCCAGCAGTTTACGACAGGGGGCGTTCCATGAGCAGTTCTTC.